This T cell receptor (beta chain) was identified during a study of cytomegalovirus exposure and HLA in healthy donors. PCR was performed using 60 Vbeta and 13 Jbeta primers. Sequenced by immunoSEQ multiplex PCR; TCRdb stores in-frame clones only, minus some. Among about 200,000 clones listed, around four fifths were seen once. This CDR3 contains 14 residues. V was shortened by 7 bases and J by 7 bases, with 19 bases between the two germline ends. CDR1 and CDR2 (germline): MDHEN, SYDVKM. The rearrangement joins TRBV28 to TRBJ1-2; possibly TRBD1 for D (6 bases). The sequencing input was PBMCs. The TCR sequence derives from a woman between 35 and 50 years old in good health and CMV-seronegative. The DNA for the CDR3 is TGTGCCAGCACCGACCGGGGTTCCAGGGGTGGCTACACCTTC. It is translated as CASTDRGSRGGYTF.